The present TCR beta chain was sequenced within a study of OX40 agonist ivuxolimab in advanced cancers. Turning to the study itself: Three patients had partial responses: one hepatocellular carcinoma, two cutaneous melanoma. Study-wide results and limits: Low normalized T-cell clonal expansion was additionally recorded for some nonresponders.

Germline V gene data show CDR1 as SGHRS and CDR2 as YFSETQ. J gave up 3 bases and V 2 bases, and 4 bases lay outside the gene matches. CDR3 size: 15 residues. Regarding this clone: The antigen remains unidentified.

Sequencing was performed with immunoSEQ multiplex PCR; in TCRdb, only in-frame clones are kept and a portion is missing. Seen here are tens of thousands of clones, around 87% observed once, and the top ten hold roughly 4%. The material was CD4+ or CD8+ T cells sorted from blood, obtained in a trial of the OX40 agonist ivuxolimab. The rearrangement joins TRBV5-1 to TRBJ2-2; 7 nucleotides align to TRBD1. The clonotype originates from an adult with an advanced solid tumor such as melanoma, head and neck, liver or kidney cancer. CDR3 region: CASSLQGSDTGELFF. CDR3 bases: TGCGCCAGCAGCTTACAGGGGAGCGACACCGGGGAGCTGTTTTTT.